The 15 T cell receptor beta chains reported below all come from one sample, sequenced in a study of vaccination and CD4 T cells after COVID-19 (dated by TCRdb to between 2021 and 2024). Receptor amplification or capture employed PCR. The instrument given in TCRdb is Illumina iSeq 100. At the Johns Hopkins FTIC core, DNA from the cultured CD4+ T cells underwent TCR sequencing with the Oncomine TCR Beta short-read assay. The public reads were quality trimmed at Q25 with fastp and then assembled into clones with MiXCR by TCRdb, keeping productive beta chains. Identical CDR3 proteins give one entry, which carries the most common genes and DNA. The table for this sample lists 12,000 to 15,000 distinct CDR3 sequences; over 50% of them were counted only once. The ten biggest clones cover about 7.2% of the sample. For these TCRs, the target antigens are not known. This specimen's treatment or condition label, interpreted: approximately nine-day PBMC culture with coronavirus spike peptide pools or control peptides (ViraFEST assay).

The sequencing sample was made of CD4+ T cells from blood, cultured in vitro. Receptor source: a human donor who had recovered from COVID-19.

There are a few counts of this clonotype. The chain couples TRBV10-1 to TRBJ2-3, with 9 bases lining up with TRBD1. Germline loops: CDR1 WNHNN, CDR2 SYGVQD (reference sequence). This CDR3 spans 15 amino acids. Trimming cost V 8 bases and J 0 bases; bases outside gene matches: 6. CDR3 nucleotides: TGCGCCAGCGGGGACAGGGACCTCAGCACAGATACGCAGTATTTT. As protein: CASGDRDLSTDTQYF.

The CDR3 region has the DNA TGTGCCAGCAGCTTCCTGACTCCTAGCACAGATACGCAGTATTTT. Translating gives CASSFLTPSTDTQYF. V gene TRBV7-9 combines with J gene TRBJ2-3; D is unclear. This CDR3 is built from 15 residues. V was pared by 3 bases and J by 0 bases, with 10 bases between. CDR1 is SEHNR and CDR2 is FQNEAQ in the germline V gene (reference sequence).

There are a few counts of this clonotype. This chain joins TRBV25-1 and TRBJ2-2; D possibly matches TRBD1 or TRBD2 (6 bases each). The length of the CDR3 is 16 residues. CDR1 is MGHDK and CDR2 is SYGVNS in the germline V gene. The V end was cut by 6 bases, the J end by 4 bases, with 18 bases between. Written as DNA, the CDR3 is TGTGCCAGCAGAGGTACAGGGAGGCGGGCCACCGGGGAGCTGTTTTTT. Translating it yields CASRGTGRRATGELFF.

The V gene is TRBV11-2, the J gene TRBJ2-5; D is possibly TRBD1 (5 bases). Trimming shortened V by 2 bases and J by 5 bases, and 9 bases separated the two germline ends. Germline V gives CDR1 SGHAT, CDR2 FQNNGV. This CDR3 is built from 13 residues. Here the CDR3 DNA reads TGTGCCAGCAGCTTACAGGGATGGGAGACCCAGTACTTC. This translates into CASSLQGWETQYF. Looking up the rest from reference TRBV11-2 and TRBJ2-5 gives the full variable domain: EAGVAQSPRYKIIEKRQSVAFWCNPISGHATLYWYQQILGQGPKLLIQFQNNGVVDDSQLPKDRFSAERLKGVDSTLKIQPAKLEDSAVYLCASSLQGWETQYFGPGTRLLVL.

This clonotype was counted only a few times. The chain combines TRBV21-1 with TRBJ2-7; the D call TRBD2 from the table was never checked on the DNA. TRBV21-1 is shown as a pseudogene. This CDR3 has 13 residues. CDR3 in DNA: TGTGCCATCCCACTAGCGGGAGAGTACGAGCAGTACTTC. Protein sequence: CAIPLAGEYEQYF.

There are a few counts of this clonotype. In DNA, the CDR3 is TGTGCCAGCAGTGAAACGAGACAGAACACTGAAGCTTTCTTT. It specifies CASSETRQNTEAFF. The chain joins TRBV6-1 to TRBJ1-1; no reliable D call. CDR1 and CDR2 (germline): MNHNS, SASEGT. This CDR3 is built from 14 residues. With 2 bases removed from V and 1 base from J, the gap between germline ends came to 8 bases.

The V call is TRBV28, the J call TRBJ1-2, with D uncertain. Trimming took 5 bases from V and 4 from J, leaving 14 bases between them. The CDR3 totals 14 residues. The germline V gene has CDR1 MDHEN and CDR2 SYDVKM. CDR3 amino acids: CASSVHRLSYGYTF. The DNA for the CDR3 is TGTGCCAGCAGTGTCCACAGACTCAGCTATGGCTACACCTTC.

Only one count was recorded for this clonotype. The chain couples TRBV4-2 to TRBJ1-6; 7 bases match TRBD1. V lost 1 base to trimming and J lost 9 bases; unmatched junction nucleotides: 6. This CDR3 comprises 15 residues. Per the germline V gene, CDR1 is LGHNA and CDR2 is YNFKEQ. CDR3 amino acids: CASSQGTGDFSPLHF. CDR3 coding DNA: TGTGCCAGCAGCCAAGGAACAGGGGATTTTTCACCCCTCCACTTT.

The chain uses TRBV19 and TRBJ2-3, with D perhaps TRBD1 (6 bases). The germline V gene has CDR1 LNHDA and CDR2 SQIVND (reference sequence). The CDR3 extends over 15 amino acids. V dropped 5 bases and J dropped 1 base, with 13 bases sitting between them. CDR3 coding DNA: TGTGCCAGTAGTGAGGGTCCAGGGGGCACAGATACGCAGTATTTT. Its translation is CASSEGPGGTDTQYF.

The chain joins TRBV19 to TRBJ2-2; D uncertain. The length of the CDR3 is 13 residues. Germline V lookup: CDR1 LNHDA, CDR2 SQIVND (reference sequence). The V and J ends lost 4 bases and 4 bases respectively, with 7 bases between them. CDR3 sequence: CASSKVGTGELFF. DNA for the CDR3: TGTGCCAGTAGTAAAGTGGGCACCGGGGAGCTGTTTTTT.

The chain joins TRBV6-1 to TRBJ2-2, with D possibly being TRBD2 (6 bases). The CDR3 is 17 amino acids. Germline CDR1 and CDR2: MNHNS and SASEGT. Trimming took off 6 bases at V and 2 bases at J, with 19 bases between the two ends. The CDR3 DNA sequence: TGTGCCAGCAGGCCTAGACTAGAGCGGCGAAACACCGGGGAGCTGTTTTTT. Translation gives CASRPRLERRNTGELFF.

V and J are TRBV30 and TRBJ1-1; no firm D call. CDR3 size: 11 residues. Germline assignment: CDR1 GTSNPN and CDR2 SVGIG (reference sequence). Trimming cost V 4 bases and J 1 base, with 4 bases left between them. The CDR3 nucleotides are TGTGCCTGGATTAGGAACACTGAAGCTTTCTTT. Its protein is CAWIRNTEAFF.

V usage is TRBV12-3 or TRBV12-4 and J usage is TRBJ2-7; D possibly corresponds to TRBD1 (6 bases). The CDR3 consists of 14 residues. The germline V and J ends were trimmed by 0 bases and 2 bases, with 8 bases remaining between them. CDR3 nucleotides: TGTGCCAGCAGTTTAGCGGGGGCTCCCTACGAGCAGTACTTC. It specifies CASSLAGAPYEQYF.

The chain uses TRBV6-1 and TRBJ2-1; D might be TRBD2 (6 bases). The germline gives CDR1 MNHNS, CDR2 SASEGT. This CDR3 has 12 amino acids. Trimming took off 5 bases at V and 6 bases at J, with 8 bases between the two ends. The CDR3 reads CASSPTSNEQFF. The CDR3 DNA sequence: TGTGCCAGCAGTCCGACTAGCAATGAGCAGTTCTTC.

The sample holds a few counts of this clonotype. The chain uses TRBV7-9 and TRBJ1-2; a possible D gene is TRBD1 (6 bases). The germline gives CDR1 SEHNR, CDR2 FQNEAQ (reference sequence). The CDR3 consists of 15 residues. The ends were cut back, 2 bases at V and 8 bases at J, with 18 bases in the middle. The CDR3 is CASSLIGQKLMGYTF. The DNA for the CDR3 is TGTGCCAGCAGCTTAATCGGACAGAAATTGATGGGCTACACCTTC.